The 10 T cell receptor beta chains listed next were all sequenced from one sample in a study of CD8 T cells in Susac syndrome. The RNA input was about 0.45 to 1 ug, and it was reverse transcribed with random hexamers. TCRdb itself ran the immunoSEQ multiplex PCR reads through MiXCR, one entry per CDR3 protein. The table records some 200,000 distinct CDR3 sequences, just under 95% of them present only once. What was sequenced was CD8+ T cells from PBMCs. The receptors here all came from a human donor with Susac syndrome.

The sample holds one count of this clonotype. The chain has TRBV14 and TRBJ2-1; 9 bases fit TRBD2. In germline, CDR1 is SGHDN, CDR2 FVKESK. V lost 2 bases and J lost 9; bases outside the gene matches: 5. There are 14 residues in the CDR3. The CDR3 DNA reads TGTGCCAGCAGCCAAAGGCTAGCGGGACTTGAGCAGTTCTTC. As protein: CASSQRLAGLEQFF.

The J gene is TRBJ2-7, the V gene TRBV3-1; D uncertain. The germline V gene encodes CDR1 LGHDT and CDR2 YNNKEL (reference sequence). V gave up 8 bases and J gave up 0 bases, with 11 bases separating them. This CDR3 has 13 amino acids. Here the CDR3 reads CASSTSGSYEQYF. CDR3 sequence (DNA): TGTGCCAGCTCAACGTCCGGCTCCTACGAGCAGTACTTC.

The sample holds one count of this clonotype. The V and J genes are TRBV7-9 and TRBJ2-5; 8 bases map to TRBD1. The germline gives CDR1 SEHNR, CDR2 FQNEAQ (reference sequence). CDR3 length: 13 residues. V gave up 4 bases and J gave up 3 bases; unmatched junction bases: 1. DNA of the CDR3: TGTGCCAGCAGCTCGGGACAGGAAGAGACCCAGTACTTC. Translated: CASSSGQEETQYF. The complete variable domain, with remaining parts taken from reference TRBV7-9 and TRBJ2-5, reads DTGVSQNPRHKITKRGQNVTFRCDPISEHNRLYWYRQTLGQGPEFLTYFQNEAQLEKSRLLSDRFSAERPKGSFSTLEIQRTEQGDSAMYLCASSSGQEETQYFGPGTRLLVL.

The chain uses TRBV20-1 and TRBJ2-7, with D possibly called TRBD1 or TRBD2 (5 bases each). The CDR3 spans 12 residues. Trimming took off 3 bases at V and 3 bases at J, with 9 bases between the two ends. Germline lookup yields CDR1 DFQATT and CDR2 SNEGSKA (reference sequence). The CDR3 is CSARGDLYEQYF. DNA of the CDR3: TGCAGTGCTAGGGGGGACCTCTACGAGCAGTACTTC.

V usage is TRBV29-1 and J usage is TRBJ1-2, with 10 bases matching TRBD1. Trimming took 8 bases from V and 4 from J; bases not matched to a gene: 7. The germline V gene encodes CDR1 SQVTM and CDR2 ANQGSEA. CDR3 size: 13 residues. CDR3 loop: CSTSTGGVYGYTF. The CDR3 bases are TGCAGCACCTCGACAGGGGGCGTCTATGGCTACACCTTC.

The chain uses TRBV15 and TRBJ2-7; D gene unclear. V was pared by 5 bases and J by 6 bases, with 8 bases between. The CDR3 contains 11 residues. CDR1 and CDR2 from the germline V gene are LNHNV and YYDKDF (reference sequence). The CDR3: CATSPGAEQYF. The CDR3 DNA reads as TGTGCCACCAGCCCAGGAGCCGAGCAGTACTTC.

The chain joins TRBV2 to TRBJ2-3, with 11 bases aligning to TRBD2. The germline gives CDR1 SNHLY, CDR2 FYNNEI. CDR3 length: 15 residues. The V and J ends lost 7 bases and 4 bases, in that order; junction bases with no gene match: 7. CDR3 DNA: TGTGCCAGCAAAACTAGCGGGAGTAGCCCAGATACGCAGTATTTT. Its protein product is CASKTSGSSPDTQYF.

The chain has TRBV5-4 and TRBJ1-1; D remains ambiguous. CDR3 length equals 15 residues. Germline values: CDR1 SGHNT, CDR2 YYREEE (reference sequence). V was cut by 4 bases and J by 5 bases, with 18 bases left in between. The CDR3 protein is CASSPDIGGRTEAFF. The DNA of the CDR3 is TGTGCCAGCAGCCCCGATATCGGAGGGCGGACTGAAGCTTTCTTT.

The genes are TRBV29-1 and TRBJ2-3, with TRBD1 as a possible D gene (6 bases). Germline V gives CDR1 SQVTM, CDR2 ANQGSEA. The CDR3 consists of 14 residues. V dropped 6 bases and J dropped 0 bases, with 13 bases sitting between them. CDR3 sequence reads: CSVGTGSSTDTQYF. The DNA of the CDR3 is TGCAGCGTCGGAACAGGGTCTAGCACAGATACGCAGTATTTT.

The rearrangement links TRBV7-9 to TRBJ1-1, with D uncertain. V was pared by 2 bases and J by 3 bases, with 7 bases between. Germline CDR1 is SEHNR and CDR2 is FQNEAQ (reference sequence). The CDR3 spans 13 residues. The DNA of the CDR3 is TGTGCCAGCAGCTTACGTTCCGACACTGAAGCTTTCTTT. This sequence encodes CASSLRSDTEAFF.